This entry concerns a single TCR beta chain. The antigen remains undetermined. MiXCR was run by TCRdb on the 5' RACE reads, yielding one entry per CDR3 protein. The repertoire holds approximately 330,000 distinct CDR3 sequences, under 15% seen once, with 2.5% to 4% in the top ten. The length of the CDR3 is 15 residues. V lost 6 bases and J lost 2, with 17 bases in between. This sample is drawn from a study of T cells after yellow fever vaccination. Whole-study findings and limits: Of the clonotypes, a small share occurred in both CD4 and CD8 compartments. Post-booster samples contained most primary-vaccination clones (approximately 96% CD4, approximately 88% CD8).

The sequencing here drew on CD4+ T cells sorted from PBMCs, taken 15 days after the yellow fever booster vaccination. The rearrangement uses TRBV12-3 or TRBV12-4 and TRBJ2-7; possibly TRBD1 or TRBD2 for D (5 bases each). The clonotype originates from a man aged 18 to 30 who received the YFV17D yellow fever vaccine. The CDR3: CASSLGTGITYEQYF. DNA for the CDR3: TGTGCCAGCAGCCTCGGGACGGGAATTACCTACGAGCAGTACTTC.